This TCR beta chain originates from a study of T cell repertoires in cytomegalovirus infection. Study-wide background: Indicated by public TCR beta signatures were CMV infection and matching HLA type.

This clonotype has at least ten counts. TCRdb independently ran MiXCR on the reads; one entry per CDR3 protein. Counted here are a few hundred thousand distinct CDR3 sequences, less than 9.5% occurring once; the ten biggest clones make up over 13%. The receptor was derived from a human donor in good health (CMV status not recorded). Some clones in this sample may be carry-over from other donors' samples. Sequences were obtained from PBMCs.

Here the CDR3 DNA reads TGCAGTGCTAGGGGGACTAGCGGGTTCCAAGAGACCCAGTACTTC. It encodes CSARGTSGFQETQYF. V and J are TRBV20-1 and TRBJ2-5; 12 bases are a match to TRBD2. This CDR3 is built from 15 residues. Germline loops: CDR1 DFQATT, CDR2 SNEGSKA (reference sequence). J gave up 1 base and V 3 bases, and 3 bases lay outside the gene matches.